This entry concerns a single T cell receptor (beta chain). The antigen it recognizes is unknown. No much larger clone exists at a distance of one base, and base qualities are not known. The sample belongs to a study of T cell responses to AZD1222 COVID-19 vaccine listed by TCRdb under 2021. About the study as a whole: Because spike-specific TCR depth and breadth did not differ between the two schedules, AZD1222 recipients who got a second dose at roughly 4 weeks were pooled with those who got a second dose at roughly 12 weeks. Trial participants were enrolled by age into 18-55, 56-69 and 70-plus year subgroups, with 148, 28 and 57 TCR-sequenced participants respectively. TCR sequencing was performed for roughly 250 trial participants, of whom some 200 were given two doses of AZD1222 and around 25 were given two doses of MenACWY control vaccine. Findings and caveats that apply to the study as a whole: CD4 TCRs associated with the vaccine covered the entire spike protein, and the dominant responses were in regions 160-218 and 743-854. In the small 56-69-year group, the increase in depth fell short of significance, most likely because of low power. Conclusions about previously exposed vaccinees were limited because only six AZD1222 recipients were SARS-CoV-2 seropositive at baseline. Reportedly, close to half of the unique spike-specific TCRs recognized epitopes lying outside the regions that are mutated in the B.1.351 and B.1.1.7 variants. No day 14 peak-response samples were available, so repertoires were characterized only after the peak T cell response. Participants were mostly white British, with more females than males. The authors suggested clonal diversity may have been underestimated. Spike-specific TCR breadth and depth rose significantly after two AZD1222 doses compared with day 0 and with MenACWY recipients.

Between the V and J ends, shortened by 5 bases and 5 bases respectively, the junction contains 19 bases. Measured from the cysteine to the phenylalanine, the CDR3 is 15 residues long. Only the CDR3 DNA is retained, 45 bases long and in frame from the first base. CDR1 and CDR2 (SEHNR, FQNEAQ) derive from the germline V gene (reference sequence). This specimen's time point label, interpreted: baseline before first vaccination. Vaccinee samples came from UK trials COV001 and COV002, including a single-blind randomized controlled phase 2/3 trial of AZD1222 (ChAdOx1 nCoV-19) in healthy adults. For TCRbeta chain sequencing, PBMC samples from trial participants were taken at day 0 and at day 28 after the second dose. The CDR3 regions of human TCRbeta chains were analyzed by immunosequencing. Processing in the source paper ran as follows. TCRs in the repertoires were compared against a reference library of SARS-CoV-2-specific TCRs that had been generated with the MIRA antigen-specificity platform. Breadth was defined as the fraction of unique TCRs that were SARS-CoV-2-associated, and depth was defined as the fraction of total T cells that were SARS-CoV-2-associated. Using the MIRA data, every spike-specific TCR was mapped to the spike region that the TCR reacted to and assigned to either a CD4 or a CD8 class. Log10-transformed breadth and depth values were compared by one-way ANOVA with Sidak's multiple comparisons tests. The clones in this table, taken by TCRdb from immuneACCESS, are in-frame only. Not every clone is retained; where verified, under half of the shortfall comes from an unresolved V gene, and the cause of the rest is unknown. Clone size and V and J calls were adopted from that table, with D and trimming inferred from the DNA. In all, the sample holds around 100,000 clones, and approximately 87% of those were seen once. Of the sample, 3% to 3.5% falls within the top ten clones.

The sample in question was peripheral blood, obtained on day 0 of AZD1222 vaccination. This TCR was recovered from an adult in good health. Here the chain combines TRBV7-9 and TRBJ2-7, with a tentative D gene TRBD1 over 5 matching bases. CDR3 protein: CASSLGVGRPDEQYF. At the DNA level, the sequence is TGTGCCAGCAGCCTAGGGGTAGGCAGGCCGGACGAGCAGTACTTC.